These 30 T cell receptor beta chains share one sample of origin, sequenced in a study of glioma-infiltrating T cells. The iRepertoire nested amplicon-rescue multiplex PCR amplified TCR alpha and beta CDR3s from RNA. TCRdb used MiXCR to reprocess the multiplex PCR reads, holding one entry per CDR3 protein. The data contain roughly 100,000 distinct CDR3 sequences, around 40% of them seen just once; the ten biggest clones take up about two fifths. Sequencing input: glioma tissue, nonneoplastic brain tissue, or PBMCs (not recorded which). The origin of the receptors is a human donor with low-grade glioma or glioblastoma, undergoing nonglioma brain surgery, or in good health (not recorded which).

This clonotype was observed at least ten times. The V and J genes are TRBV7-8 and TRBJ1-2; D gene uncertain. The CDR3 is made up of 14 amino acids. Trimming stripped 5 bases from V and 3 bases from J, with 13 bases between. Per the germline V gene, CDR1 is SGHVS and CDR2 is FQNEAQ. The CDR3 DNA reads TGTGCCAGCAGCAGCGTAAGGGAGGACTATGGCTACACCTTC. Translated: CASSSVREDYGYTF. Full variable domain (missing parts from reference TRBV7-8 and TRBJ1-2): GAGVSQSPRYKVAKRGQDVALRCDPISGHVSLFWYQQALGQGPEFLTYFQNEAQLDKSGLPSDRFFAERPEGSVSTLKIQRTQQEDSAVYLCASSSVREDYGYTFGSGTRLTVV.

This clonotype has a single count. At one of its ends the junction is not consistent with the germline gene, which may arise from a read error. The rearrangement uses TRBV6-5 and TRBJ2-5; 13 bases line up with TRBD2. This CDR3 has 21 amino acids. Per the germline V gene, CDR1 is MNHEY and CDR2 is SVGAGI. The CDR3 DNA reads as TGTGCCAGCAGTTACCTTCTATCGACTAGCGGGGGGTCCGCTTCTCAAGGGACCCAGTACTTC. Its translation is CASSYLLSTSGGSASQGTQYF.

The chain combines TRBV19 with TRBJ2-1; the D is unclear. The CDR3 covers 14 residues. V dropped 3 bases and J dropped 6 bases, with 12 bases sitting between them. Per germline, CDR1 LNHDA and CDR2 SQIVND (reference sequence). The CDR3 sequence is CASSMIGGPNEQFF. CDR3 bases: TGTGCCAGTAGTATGATCGGCGGACCCAATGAGCAGTTCTTC.

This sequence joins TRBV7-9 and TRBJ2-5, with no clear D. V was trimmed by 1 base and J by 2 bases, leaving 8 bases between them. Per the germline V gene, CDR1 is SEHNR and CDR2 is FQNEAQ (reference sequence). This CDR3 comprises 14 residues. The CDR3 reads CASSLGFGQETQYF. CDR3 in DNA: TGTGCCAGCAGCTTAGGCTTCGGACAAGAGACCCAGTACTTC.

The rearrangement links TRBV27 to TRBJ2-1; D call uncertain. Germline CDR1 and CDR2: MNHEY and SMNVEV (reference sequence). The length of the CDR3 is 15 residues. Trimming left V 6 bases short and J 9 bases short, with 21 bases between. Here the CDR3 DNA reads TGTGCCAGCAGGGTGACCGGGTCACGAAGCAGTGAGCAGTTCTTC. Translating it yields CASRVTGSRSSEQFF.

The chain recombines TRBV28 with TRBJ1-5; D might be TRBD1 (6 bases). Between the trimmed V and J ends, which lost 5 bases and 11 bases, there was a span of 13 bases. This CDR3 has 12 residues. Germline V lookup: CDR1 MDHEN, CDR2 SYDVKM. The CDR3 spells CASSLGRQAQHF. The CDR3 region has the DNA TGTGCCAGCAGTCTCGGCAGACAGGCCCAGCATTTT.

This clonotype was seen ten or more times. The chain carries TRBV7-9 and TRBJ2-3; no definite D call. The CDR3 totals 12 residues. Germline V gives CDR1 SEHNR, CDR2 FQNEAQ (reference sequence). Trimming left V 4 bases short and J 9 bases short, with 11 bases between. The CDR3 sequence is CASSSSGVTQYF. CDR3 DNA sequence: TGTGCCAGCAGCTCCAGTGGGGTCACGCAGTATTTT.

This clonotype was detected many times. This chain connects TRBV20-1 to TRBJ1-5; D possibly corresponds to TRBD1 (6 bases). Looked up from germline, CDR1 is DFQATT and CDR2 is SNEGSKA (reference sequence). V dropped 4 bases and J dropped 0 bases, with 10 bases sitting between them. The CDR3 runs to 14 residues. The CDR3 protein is CSATGTSSNQPQHF. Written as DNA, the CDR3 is TGCAGTGCTACCGGGACAAGTAGCAATCAGCCCCAGCATTTT.

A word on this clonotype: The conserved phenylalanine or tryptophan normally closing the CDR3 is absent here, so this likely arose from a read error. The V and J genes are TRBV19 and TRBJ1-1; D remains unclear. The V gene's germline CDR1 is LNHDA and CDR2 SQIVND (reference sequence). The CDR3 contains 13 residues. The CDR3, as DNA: TGTGCCAGTAGTACCCTCGGGCCCACTGGAGCTTTCCTT. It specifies CASSTLGPTGAFL.

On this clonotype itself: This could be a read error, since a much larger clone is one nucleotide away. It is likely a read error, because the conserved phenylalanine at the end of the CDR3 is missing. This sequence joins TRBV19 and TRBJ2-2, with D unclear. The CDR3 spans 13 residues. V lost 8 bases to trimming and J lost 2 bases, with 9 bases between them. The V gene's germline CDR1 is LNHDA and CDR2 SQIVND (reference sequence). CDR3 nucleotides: TGTGCCAGTCGGAAGGTCAACACCGGGGAGCTGTTTTCT. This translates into CASRKVNTGELFS.

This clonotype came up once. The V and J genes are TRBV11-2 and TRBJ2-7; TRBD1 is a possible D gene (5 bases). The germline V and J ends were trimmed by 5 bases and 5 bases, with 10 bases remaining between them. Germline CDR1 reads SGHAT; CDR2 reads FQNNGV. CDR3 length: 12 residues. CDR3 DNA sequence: TGTGCCAGCAGCAGAGAGACAGACGAGCAGTACTTC. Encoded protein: CASSRETDEQYF.

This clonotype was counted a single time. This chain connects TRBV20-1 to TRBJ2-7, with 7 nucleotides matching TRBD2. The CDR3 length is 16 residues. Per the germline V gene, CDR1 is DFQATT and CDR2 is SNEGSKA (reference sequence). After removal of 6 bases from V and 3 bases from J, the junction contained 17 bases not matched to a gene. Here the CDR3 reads CSAGLFGGSSYYEQYF. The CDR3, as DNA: TGCAGTGCAGGTCTATTCGGGGGGAGCTCCTACTACGAGCAGTACTTC.

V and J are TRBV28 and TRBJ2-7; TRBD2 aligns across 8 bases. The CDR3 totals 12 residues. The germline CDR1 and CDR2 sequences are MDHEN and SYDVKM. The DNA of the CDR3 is TGTGCTACGAGCGGGGGAATCCACGAGCAGTACTTC. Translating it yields CATSGGIHEQYF.

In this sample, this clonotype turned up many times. The CDR3 loop is CASSLAPMNTEAFF. The CDR3 coding sequence is TGCGCCAGCAGCTTGGCGCCCATGAACACTGAAGCTTTCTTT. The genes are TRBV5-1 and TRBJ1-1, with no clear D. CDR3 length equals 14 residues. The ends were cut back, 0 bases at V and 0 bases at J, with 6 bases in the middle. CDR1 SGHRS and CDR2 YFSETQ come from the germline V gene.

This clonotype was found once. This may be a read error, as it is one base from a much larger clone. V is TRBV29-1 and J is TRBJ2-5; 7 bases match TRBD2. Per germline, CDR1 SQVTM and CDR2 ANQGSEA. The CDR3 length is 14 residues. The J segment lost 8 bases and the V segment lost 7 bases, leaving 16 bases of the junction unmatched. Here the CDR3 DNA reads TGCAGCGGCACCTTGACTAGCCGGGTGGGCACCCAGTACTTC. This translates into CSGTLTSRVGTQYF.

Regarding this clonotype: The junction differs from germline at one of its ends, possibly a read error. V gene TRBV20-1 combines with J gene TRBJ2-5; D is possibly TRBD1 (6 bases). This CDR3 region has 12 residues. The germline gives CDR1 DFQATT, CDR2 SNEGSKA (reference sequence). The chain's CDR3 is CGAQLGGETEYF. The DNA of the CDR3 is TGCGGTGCTCAACTAGGGGGTGAGACCGAGTACTTC.

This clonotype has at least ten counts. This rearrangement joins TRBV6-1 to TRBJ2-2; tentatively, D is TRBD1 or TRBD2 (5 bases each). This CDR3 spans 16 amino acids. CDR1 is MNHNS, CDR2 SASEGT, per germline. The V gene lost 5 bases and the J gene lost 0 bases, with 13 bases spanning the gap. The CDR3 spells CASSPGRASNTGELFF. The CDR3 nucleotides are TGTGCCAGCAGTCCGGGACGGGCATCGAACACCGGGGAGCTGTTTTTT.

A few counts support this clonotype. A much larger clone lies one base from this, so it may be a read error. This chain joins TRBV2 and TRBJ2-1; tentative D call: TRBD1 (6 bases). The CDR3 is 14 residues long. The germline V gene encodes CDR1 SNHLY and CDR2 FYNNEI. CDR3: CTSSEGVSYNEQFF. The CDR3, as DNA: TGTACCAGCAGTGAGGGGGTTTCCTACAATGAGCAGTTCTTC. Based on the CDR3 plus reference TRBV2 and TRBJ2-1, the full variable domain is EPEVTQTPSHQVTQMGQEVILRCVPISNHLYFYWYRQILGQKVEFLVSFYNNEISEKSEIFDDQFSVERPDGSNFTLKIRSTKLEDSAMYFCTSSEGVSYNEQFFGPGTRLTVL.

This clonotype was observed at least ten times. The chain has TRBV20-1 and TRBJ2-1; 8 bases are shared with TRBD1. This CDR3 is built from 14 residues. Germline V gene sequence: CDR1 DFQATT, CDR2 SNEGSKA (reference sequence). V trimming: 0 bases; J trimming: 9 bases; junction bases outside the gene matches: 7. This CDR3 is CSAREVAGGSEQFF. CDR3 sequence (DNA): TGCAGTGCTAGAGAGGTAGCAGGGGGCTCTGAGCAGTTCTTC.

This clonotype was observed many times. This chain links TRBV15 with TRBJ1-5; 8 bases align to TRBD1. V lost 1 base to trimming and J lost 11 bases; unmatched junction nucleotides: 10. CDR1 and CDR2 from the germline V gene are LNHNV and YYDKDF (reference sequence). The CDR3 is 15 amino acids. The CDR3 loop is CATSRGGQGSPSQHF. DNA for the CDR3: TGTGCCACCAGCAGAGGCGGACAGGGTAGCCCGTCCCAGCATTTT.

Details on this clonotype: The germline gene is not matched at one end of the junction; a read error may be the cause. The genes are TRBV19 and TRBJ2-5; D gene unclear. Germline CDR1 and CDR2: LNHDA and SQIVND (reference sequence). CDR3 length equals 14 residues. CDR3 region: CAGSISHRQETKYF. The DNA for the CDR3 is TGTGCCGGTAGTATAAGCCACAGACAAGAGACCAAGTACTTC.

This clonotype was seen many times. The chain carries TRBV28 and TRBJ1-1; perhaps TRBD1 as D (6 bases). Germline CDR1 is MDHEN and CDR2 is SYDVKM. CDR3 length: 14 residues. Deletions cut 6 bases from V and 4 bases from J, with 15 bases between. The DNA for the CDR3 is TGTGCCAGCAGCCCCACAGGGATGGTCACTGAAGCTTTCTTT. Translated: CASSPTGMVTEAFF.

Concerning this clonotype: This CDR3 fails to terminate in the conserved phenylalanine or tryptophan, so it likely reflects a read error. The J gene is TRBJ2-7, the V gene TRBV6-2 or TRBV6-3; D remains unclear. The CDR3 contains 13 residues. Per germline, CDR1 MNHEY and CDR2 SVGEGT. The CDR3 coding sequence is TGTCCCAGCAGTTACGGGCCACCGGGCGAGCAGTACCTC. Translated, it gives CPSSYGPPGEQYL.

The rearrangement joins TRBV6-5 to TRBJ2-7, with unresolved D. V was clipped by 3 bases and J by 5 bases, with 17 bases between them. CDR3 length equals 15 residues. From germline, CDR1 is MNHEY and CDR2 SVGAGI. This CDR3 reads CASSYPRSTYNEQYF. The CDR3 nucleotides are TGTGCCAGCAGTTATCCGCGGAGTACCTACAACGAGCAGTACTTC.

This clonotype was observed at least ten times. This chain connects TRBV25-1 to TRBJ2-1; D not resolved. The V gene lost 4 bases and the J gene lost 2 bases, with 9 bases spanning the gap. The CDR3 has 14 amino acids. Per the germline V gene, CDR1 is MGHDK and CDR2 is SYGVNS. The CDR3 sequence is CASSAETPYNEQFF. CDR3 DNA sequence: TGTGCCAGCAGTGCCGAGACACCCTACAATGAGCAGTTCTTC.

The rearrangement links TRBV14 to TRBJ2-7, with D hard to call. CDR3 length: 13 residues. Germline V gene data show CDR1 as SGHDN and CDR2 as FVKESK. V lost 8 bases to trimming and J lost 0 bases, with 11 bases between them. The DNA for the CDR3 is TGTGCCAGCTTATCCAGGAGCTCCTACGAGCAGTACTTC. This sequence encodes CASLSRSSYEQYF.

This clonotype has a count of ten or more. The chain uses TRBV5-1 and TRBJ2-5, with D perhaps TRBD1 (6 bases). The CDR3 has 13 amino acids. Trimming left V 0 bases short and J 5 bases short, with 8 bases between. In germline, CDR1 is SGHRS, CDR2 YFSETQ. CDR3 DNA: TGCGCCAGCAGCTTGGCAGGGGTGGAGACCCAGTACTTC. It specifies CASSLAGVETQYF.

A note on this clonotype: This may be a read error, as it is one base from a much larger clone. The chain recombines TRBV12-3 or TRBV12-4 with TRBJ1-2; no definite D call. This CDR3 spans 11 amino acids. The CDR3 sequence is CASSLGKGSTF. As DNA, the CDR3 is TGTGCCAGCAGCCTAGGGAAAGGCTCCACCTTC.

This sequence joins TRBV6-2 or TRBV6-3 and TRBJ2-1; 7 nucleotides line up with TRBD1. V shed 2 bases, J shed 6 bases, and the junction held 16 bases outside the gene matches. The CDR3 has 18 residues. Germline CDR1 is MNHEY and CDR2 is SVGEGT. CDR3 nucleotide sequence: TGTGCCAGCAGTTACCTCCGGGACAGATCAATGAATTTCAATGAGCAGTTCTTC. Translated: CASSYLRDRSMNFNEQFF.

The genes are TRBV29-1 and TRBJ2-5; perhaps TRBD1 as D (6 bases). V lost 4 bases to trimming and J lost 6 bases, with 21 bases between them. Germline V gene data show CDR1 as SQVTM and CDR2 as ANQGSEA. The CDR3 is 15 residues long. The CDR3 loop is CSVVGYPQGQKTQYF. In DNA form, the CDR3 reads TGCAGCGTTGTGGGATACCCACAGGGTCAGAAGACCCAGTACTTC.